The T cell receptor (beta chain) described here comes from a study of T cell changes during pregnancy in multiple sclerosis (dated by TCRdb to between 2018 and 2021). Some background on the complete study: Changes in the T cell repertoire over the course of pregnancy were examined in this study in women with multiple sclerosis.

This clone has more than one count but fewer than ten. The specificity of this receptor is unknown. No base quality information exists; no much larger clone differs at one position. The receptor library was made with the immunoSEQ multiplex PCR assay. TCRdb took this table from immuneACCESS and kept in-frame rearrangements with V and J called. Such tables lack part of the clones; where checked against another copy, unresolved V genes explain under half of the gap, and the rest is unexplained. The sample table lists about 98,000 clones, under 95% of them with a count of one. Jointly, the top ten make up roughly 2.3% of the sample. CDR1 and CDR2 are drawn from the germline V gene: MNHNS, SASEGT. Ends trimmed: V by 2 bases, J by 4 bases; bases unmatched to a gene: 3. The CDR3 goes from the cysteine to the phenylalanine over 14 residues. Only the CDR3 part of the read is kept: 42 bases, read in frame from the first base.

The input for sequencing was peripheral blood, taken after pregnancy. This sequence originates from a female donor in good health, enrolled as a control in a pregnancy study. The rearrangement combines TRBV6-1 with TRBJ2-3, with TRBD2 matching 7 junction bases. The CDR3 sequence is CASSEPSGSDTQYF. The base sequence is TGTGCCAGCAGTGAACCTAGCGGTTCAGATACGCAGTATTTT.